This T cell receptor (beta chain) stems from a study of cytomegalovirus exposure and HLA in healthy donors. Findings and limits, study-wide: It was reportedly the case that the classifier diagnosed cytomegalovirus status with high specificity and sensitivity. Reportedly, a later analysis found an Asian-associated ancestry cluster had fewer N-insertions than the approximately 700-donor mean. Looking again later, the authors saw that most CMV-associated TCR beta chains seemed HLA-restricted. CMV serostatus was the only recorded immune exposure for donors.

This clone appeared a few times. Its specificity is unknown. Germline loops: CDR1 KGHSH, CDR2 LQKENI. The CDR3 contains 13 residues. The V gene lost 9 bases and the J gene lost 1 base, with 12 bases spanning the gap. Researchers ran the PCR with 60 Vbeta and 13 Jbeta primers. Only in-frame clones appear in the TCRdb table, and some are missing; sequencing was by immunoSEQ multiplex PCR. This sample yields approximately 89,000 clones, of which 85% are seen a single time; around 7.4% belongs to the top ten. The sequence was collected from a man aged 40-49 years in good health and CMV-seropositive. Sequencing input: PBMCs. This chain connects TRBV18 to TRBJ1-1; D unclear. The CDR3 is CASSSQPNTEAFF. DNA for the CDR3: TGTGCCAGTTCCTCACAACCGAACACTGAAGCTTTCTTT.